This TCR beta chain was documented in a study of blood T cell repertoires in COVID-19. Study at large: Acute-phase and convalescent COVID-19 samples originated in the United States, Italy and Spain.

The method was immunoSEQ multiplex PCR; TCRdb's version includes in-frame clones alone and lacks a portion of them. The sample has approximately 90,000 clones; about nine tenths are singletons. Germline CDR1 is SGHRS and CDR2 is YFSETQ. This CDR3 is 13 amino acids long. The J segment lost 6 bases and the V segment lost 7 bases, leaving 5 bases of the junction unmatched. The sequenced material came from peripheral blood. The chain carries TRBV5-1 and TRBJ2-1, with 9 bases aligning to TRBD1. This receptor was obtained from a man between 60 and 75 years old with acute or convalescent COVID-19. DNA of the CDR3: TGCGCCAGCCGGACAGGGGACTTCAATGAGCAGTTCTTC. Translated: CASRTGDFNEQFF.